The following is a T cell receptor beta chain sequence with its context. The sample originates from a study of CD8 T cells in Susac syndrome. CDR1 is SEHNR, CDR2 FQNEAQ, per germline (reference sequence). V lost 5 bases and J lost 9, with 15 bases in between. This CDR3 region has 13 residues. The authors reverse transcribed roughly 0.5 to 1 ug RNA with random hexamers. In TCRdb, the immunoSEQ multiplex PCR reads were re-called with MiXCR into one record per CDR3 protein. The data contain approximately 100,000 distinct CDR3 sequences, under 95% of them singletons. Sequenced material: CD8+ T cells from PBMCs. The receptor comes from a human donor in good health. The J gene is TRBJ2-3, the V gene TRBV7-9; D might be TRBD1 or TRBD2, each matching 5 bases. CDR3 sequence reads: CASSPRDGRTQYF. In DNA, the CDR3 is TGTGCCAGCAGCCCACGGGACGGACGAACGCAGTATTTT.